Detailed here is one T cell receptor beta chain. The target antigen is unknown. The V gene lost 5 bases and the J gene lost 4 bases, with 21 bases spanning the gap. CDR3 length: 17 residues. CDR1 is WNHNN, CDR2 SYGVQD, per germline (reference sequence). These data originate in a study of T cell responses to AZD1222 COVID-19 vaccine. General study findings and limits: Clonal diversity may have been underestimated in mostly white British donors.

Some clones are missing from TCRdb's copy, which holds only in-frame ones; the method was immunoSEQ multiplex PCR. The table shows about 110,000 clones, with nearly 90% occurring only once. The chain is built from TRBV10-1 and TRBJ1-3; TRBD1 might be the D (6 bases). This receptor was taken from an adult in good health. Specimen: peripheral blood, collected on day 0 of AZD1222 vaccination. The CDR3 sequence: CASSPSIAGASGNTIYF. In DNA, the CDR3 is TGCGCCAGCAGTCCGTCTATTGCAGGGGCATCAGGAAACACCATATATTTT.